What follows are 26 T cell receptor beta chains derived from one specimen sequenced in a study of T cells in Graves' hyperthyroidism and ophthalmopathy. Researchers took RNA transcripts and amplified the TCR beta CDR3 regions from them. The HTBI set primed first-round TCR CDR3 RT-PCR. One entry per CDR3 protein, called by TCRdb with MiXCR from the multiplex PCR reads. Counted here are about 270,000 distinct CDR3 sequences, approximately 14% occurring once; the ten biggest clones make up under 35%. The sample taken for sequencing was blood. These receptors were collected from a woman between 50 and 59 years old with Graves' hyperthyroidism that later progressed to Graves' ophthalmopathy.

This clonotype has a count of ten or more. V and J are TRBV11-2 and TRBJ2-5; 7 bases align to TRBD2. Germline V CDR1 and CDR2: SGHAT, FQNNGV. The CDR3 sequence is 15 residues long. J was trimmed by 4 bases and V by 2 bases; bases with no gene match: 7. The CDR3 spells CASSLKGRAPETQYF. CDR3 sequence (DNA): TGTGCCAGCAGCTTAAAGGGGAGGGCCCCAGAGACCCAGTACTTC. The whole variable domain, remainder taken from reference TRBV11-2 and TRBJ2-5, is EAGVAQSPRYKIIEKRQSVAFWCNPISGHATLYWYQQILGQGPKLLIQFQNNGVVDDSQLPKDRFSAERLKGVDSTLKIQPAKLEDSAVYLCASSLKGRAPETQYFGPGTRLLVL.

This clonotype has at least ten counts. The chain is built from TRBV28 and TRBJ1-5; no clear D. Germline CDR1 MDHEN, CDR2 SYDVKM. V dropped 2 bases and J dropped 2 bases, with 10 bases sitting between them. This CDR3 has 15 amino acids. The CDR3 DNA sequence: TGTGCCAGCAGTTTAGCTGCCAATGGCAATCAGCCCCAGCATTTT. This translates into CASSLAANGNQPQHF. Filled out from reference TRBV28 and TRBJ1-5, the complete variable domain reads DVKVTQSSRYLVKRTGEKVFLECVQDMDHENMFWYRQDPGLGLRLIYFSYDVKMKEKGDIPEGYSVSREKKERFSLILESASTNQTSMYLCASSLAANGNQPQHFGDGTRLSIL.

At least ten counts were recorded for this clonotype. The V gene is TRBV6-2 or TRBV6-3, the J gene TRBJ1-5, with a tentative D call TRBD1 (5 bases). V gave up 2 bases and J gave up 15 bases, with 17 bases separating them. The CDR3 spans 13 residues. Germline CDR1 MNHEY, CDR2 SVGEGT. The CDR3 coding sequence is TGTGCCAGCAGTTACATTCGCCGGAACAGGTTGCATTTT. This codes for CASSYIRRNRLHF.

The table lists this clonotype with many counts. This chain joins TRBV30 and TRBJ1-2; no firm D call. The CDR3 is made up of 10 amino acids. Germline lookup yields CDR1 GTSNPN and CDR2 SVGIG (reference sequence). CDR3 bases: TGTGTCGGGAACGATCAAGGCTACACCTTC. Translating it yields CVGNDQGYTF.

J is TRBJ1-3 and V is TRBV5-1, with a tentative D call TRBD1 (5 bases). CDR1 SGHRS and CDR2 YFSETQ come from the germline V gene. V lost 0 bases to trimming and J lost 0 bases, with 13 bases between them. This CDR3 comprises 17 residues. DNA for the CDR3: TGCGCCAGCAGCTTGGTGGGGACTGCTGCCTCTGGAAACACCATATATTTT. Encoded protein: CASSLVGTAASGNTIYF.

This clonotype was detected many times. V usage is TRBV5-6 and J usage is TRBJ2-7; 7 bases align to TRBD2. The trim removed 6 bases at V and 2 bases at J, leaving 8 bases unmatched. The CDR3 is made up of 14 amino acids. Germline values: CDR1 SGHDT, CDR2 YYEEEE. This CDR3 reads CASNLAGTTYEQYF. CDR3 nucleotide sequence: TGTGCCAGCAATCTAGCTGGGACTACCTACGAGCAGTACTTC.

This chain connects TRBV28 to TRBJ1-2, with D maybe TRBD1 (6 bases). V was clipped by 7 bases and J by 8 bases, with 26 bases between them. The CDR3 covers 16 residues. Germline CDR1 MDHEN, CDR2 SYDVKM. CDR3 DNA: TGTGCCAGCACCCTAGATTCGGGACATTTACGGTCGGGCTACACCTTC. Its protein is CASTLDSGHLRSGYTF.

This clonotype was found many times. The gene calls are TRBV30 and TRBJ2-7; D tentatively reads TRBD1 or TRBD2 (5 bases each). This CDR3 has 15 amino acids. Germline V gene data show CDR1 as GTSNPN and CDR2 as SVGIG (reference sequence). Trimming shortened V by 0 bases and J by 3 bases, and 15 bases separated the two germline ends. CDR3 amino acids: CAWSVGRDRDYEQYF. As DNA, the CDR3 is TGTGCCTGGAGTGTCGGACGGGACCGCGACTACGAGCAGTACTTC. Full variable domain (remainder filled in from reference TRBV30 and TRBJ2-7): SQTIHQWPATLVQPVGSPLSLECTVEGTSNPNLYWYRQAAGRGLQLLFYSVGIGQISSEVPQNLSASRPQDRQFILSSKKLLLSDSGFYLCAWSVGRDRDYEQYFGPGTRLTVT.

This clonotype was seen a few times. The V gene is TRBV27, the J gene TRBJ2-5; 10 bases are a match to TRBD2. The CDR3 spans 13 residues. Trimming at V came to 4 bases and at J to 5 bases, leaving 1 base not matched to a gene. The V gene's germline CDR1 is MNHEY and CDR2 SMNVEV (reference sequence). The CDR3 protein is CASSSTSGETQYF. Here the CDR3 DNA reads TGTGCCAGCAGTTCGACTAGCGGGGAGACCCAGTACTTC.

This chain connects TRBV6-1 to TRBJ2-5; D possibly corresponds to TRBD2 (6 bases). Trimming left V 5 bases short and J 5 bases short, with 18 bases between. Germline CDR1 is MNHNS and CDR2 is SASEGT. This CDR3 comprises 15 residues. The CDR3: CASSQREPQWETQYF. CDR3 nucleotide sequence: TGTGCCAGCAGTCAACGGGAGCCCCAATGGGAGACCCAGTACTTC.

The chain has TRBV30 and TRBJ2-7, with D maybe TRBD2 (5 bases). The V gene's germline CDR1 is GTSNPN and CDR2 SVGIG (reference sequence). Trimming removed 0 bases from V and 0 bases from J, with 12 bases in between. The CDR3 totals 15 residues. This CDR3 reads CAWSVSSLRSYEQYF. Here the CDR3 DNA reads TGTGCCTGGAGTGTCTCTAGCCTACGCTCCTACGAGCAGTACTTC.

This clonotype was detected many times. V and J are TRBV6-1 and TRBJ2-7; 9 bases align to TRBD1. CDR1 is MNHNS and CDR2 is SASEGT in the germline V gene. J lost 3 bases, V lost 8 bases, and 5 bases had no gene match. This CDR3 has 13 amino acids. DNA of the CDR3: TGTGCCAGCCAGGGGACAGGGATCTACGAGCAGTACTTC. Translating gives CASQGTGIYEQYF.

This clonotype occurred many times. This chain connects TRBV20-1 to TRBJ2-1; D not resolved. CDR1 and CDR2 from the germline V gene are DFQATT and SNEGSKA (reference sequence). CDR3 length: 13 residues. Trimming left V 0 bases short and J 11 bases short, with 14 bases between. Here the CDR3 DNA reads TGCAGTGCTAGAGAACCATCATCCCTCCAGCAGTTCTTC. Protein sequence: CSAREPSSLQQFF.

This clonotype was seen ten or more times. The CDR3 coding sequence is TGTGCCAGCAGGTCGACTAGCGGGAGCGCAGATACGCAGTATTTT. This translates into CASRSTSGSADTQYF. This chain uses TRBV6-1 with TRBJ2-3, with TRBD2 matching 12 bases. This CDR3 contains 15 residues. J gave up 4 bases and V 6 bases, and 5 bases lay outside the gene matches. Germline V gene data show CDR1 as MNHNS and CDR2 as SASEGT.

V and J are TRBV20-1 and TRBJ2-3, with TRBD1 matching 7 bases. CDR3 length: 14 residues. Germline CDR1 DFQATT, CDR2 SNEGSKA (reference sequence). Trimming cost V 5 bases and J 2 bases; bases outside gene matches: 7. The CDR3 sequence: CSAVTGLLTDTQYF. The CDR3 region has the DNA TGCAGTGCTGTGACAGGGCTTCTCACAGATACGCAGTATTTT.

This chain connects TRBV6-1 to TRBJ2-7, with D possibly being TRBD1 or TRBD2 (5 bases each). This CDR3 has 16 residues. Trimming took off 5 bases at V and 3 bases at J, with 20 bases between the two ends. Per germline, CDR1 MNHNS and CDR2 SASEGT. The CDR3 is CASSNGLGTFRYEQYF. The CDR3 DNA is TGTGCCAGCAGTAACGGCTTGGGGACGTTCCGCTACGAGCAGTACTTC.

The table lists this clonotype with a few counts. The chain uses TRBV20-1 and TRBJ2-5; D is uncertain. The germline V gene encodes CDR1 DFQATT and CDR2 SNEGSKA (reference sequence). The CDR3 runs 14 residues. Trimming left V 0 bases short and J 4 bases short, with 12 bases between. The CDR3, as DNA: TGCAGTGCTAGAGATCCCGCTTTTGTAGAGACCCAGTACTTC. Its translation is CSARDPAFVETQYF.

This clonotype came up many times. The V and J genes are TRBV30 and TRBJ2-3, with 10 bases lining up with TRBD1. Germline V CDR1 and CDR2: GTSNPN, SVGIG (reference sequence). The ends lost 5 bases at V and 0 bases at J; junction bases unmatched: 8. There are 16 residues in the CDR3. The DNA of the CDR3 is TGTGCCTGGGACGGGCCGGGACAGGGGAGCACAGATACGCAGTATTTT. This codes for CAWDGPGQGSTDTQYF.

This clonotype was seen many times. CDR3 bases: TGCGCCAGCAAGTTATCCGGGGGACAACTGGGTAACGAGCAGTACTTC. Translation gives CASKLSGGQLGNEQYF. The rearrangement links TRBV5-1 to TRBJ2-7; D is tentatively TRBD1 or TRBD2 (6 bases each). This CDR3 is built from 16 residues. Trimming stripped 6 bases from V and 5 bases from J, with 24 bases between. Per germline, CDR1 SGHRS and CDR2 YFSETQ.

The chain joins TRBV6-4 to TRBJ1-5, with D tentatively TRBD1 (5 bases). The CDR3 is 15 amino acids. In germline, CDR1 is MRHNA, CDR2 SNTAGT. Trimming took off 8 bases at V and 1 base at J, with 15 bases between the two ends. CDR3 sequence (DNA): TGTGCCAGCCGATCTATGGGGCCCAGCAATCAGCCCCAGCATTTT. The encoded protein is CASRSMGPSNQPQHF.

There are many counts of this clonotype. V usage is TRBV27 and J usage is TRBJ2-6; no clear D gene. V dropped 8 bases and J dropped 0 bases, with 5 bases sitting between them. This CDR3 comprises 13 residues. Germline V gene data show CDR1 as MNHEY and CDR2 as SMNVEV (reference sequence). The CDR3 DNA sequence: TGTGCCAGCCGTTACTCTGGGGCCAACGTCCTGACTTTC. This gives the protein CASRYSGANVLTF.

This clonotype turned up a few times. The genes are TRBV28 and TRBJ1-2; D not certain. Per the germline V gene, CDR1 is MDHEN and CDR2 is SYDVKM. The CDR3 length is 14 residues. The V and J ends lost 1 base and 4 bases respectively, with 10 bases between them. For the CDR3, the DNA is TGTGCCAGCAGTTTATTACCCCTGATCTATGGCTACACCTTC. This encodes CASSLLPLIYGYTF.

This clonotype was seen many times. This clone may be a read error of a much larger clone one base away. The rearrangement links TRBV10-3 to TRBJ2-1, with D possibly being TRBD1 (5 bases). Germline CDR1 ENHRY, CDR2 SYGVKD. CDR3 length: 16 residues. The CDR3 reads CAISELVKVEDNGQFF. Written as DNA, the CDR3 is TGTGCCATCAGTGAGTTGGTCAAGGTTGAGGACAATGGGCAGTTCTTC.

This clonotype was counted ten times or more. This chain connects TRBV28 to TRBJ2-3, with 10 bases aligning to TRBD2. V gave up 3 bases and J gave up 0 bases; unmatched junction bases: 18. The CDR3 consists of 21 residues. From germline, CDR1 is MDHEN and CDR2 SYDVKM. The CDR3, as DNA: TGTGCCAGCAGTTTGCCGCGGGAGCGGGAGGGCCCGGGGACTAGCACAGATACGCAGTATTTT. This codes for CASSLPREREGPGTSTDTQYF.

This clonotype has more than one count but fewer than ten. This chain links TRBV19 with TRBJ2-1; D is possibly TRBD1 (6 bases). CDR3 length: 15 amino acids. Per the germline V gene, CDR1 is LNHDA and CDR2 is SQIVND (reference sequence). V was pared by 1 base and J by 3 bases, with 10 bases between. Written as DNA, the CDR3 is TGTGCCAGTAGTATAGGAGGGGACATCTACAATGAGCAGTTCTTC. Encoded protein: CASSIGGDIYNEQFF.

This clonotype was seen at least ten times. This chain joins TRBV4-1 and TRBJ2-1, with 9 bases lining up with TRBD2. The V segment lost 1 base and the J segment 8 bases; nucleotides outside the gene matches: 12. The CDR3 runs 17 residues. Germline V lookup: CDR1 MGHRA, CDR2 YSYEKL. The CDR3 protein is CASSQVGGTSTVYEQFF. CDR3 bases: TGCGCCAGCAGCCAAGTTGGGGGGACTAGCACAGTTTATGAGCAGTTCTTC.